This paragraph reports one T cell receptor (beta chain). This CDR3 is built from 14 residues. Germline loops: CDR1 MDHEN, CDR2 SYDVKM. V was pared by 4 bases and J by 9 bases, with 4 bases of the junction left unmatched. This sample is drawn from a study of blood T cell repertoires in COVID-19. For the study at large: The origin of the acute and convalescent COVID-19 samples was the United States, Italy and Spain. Sources were T cells, B-cell-depleted T cells, or PBMCs; the material itself was cDNA or gDNA.

The authors' processing: Estimates of nucleated cell counts were drawn from the amplification of reference gene primers. The repertoire was sequenced with immunoSEQ multiplex PCR; TCRdb's copy has only in-frame clones and lacks some. The V and J calls and clone size are taken from that table; D and trimming were inferred from the DNA. The sample includes roughly 20,000 clones, roughly 89% of them seen just once. Sequencing input: peripheral blood. The chain links TRBV28 to TRBJ1-6; 9 bases map to TRBD1. This clonotype originated in a human donor in a cohort sampled during active COVID-19. The CDR3 loop reads CASSSTGGGSPLHF. The CDR3 DNA reads as TGTGCCAGCAGTTCCACAGGGGGCGGTTCACCCCTCCACTTT.